These T cell receptor beta chains were read from a single sample in a study of blood T cell repertoires in COVID-19. Sequenced by immunoSEQ multiplex PCR; TCRdb stores in-frame clones only, minus some. The sample contains about 140,000 clones, about 83% of which appear only once. The sample taken for sequencing was peripheral blood. The receptors originated from a human donor in a cohort sampled during active COVID-19. CDR3s include the opening cysteine and the closing phenylalanine or tryptophan.

v_call | cdr3_aa
TRBV28 | CASSLSDPGQDWRGQNQPQHF
TRBV13 | CASSRGLTGPNTEAFF
TRBV5-4 | CASSLDRGDSYTF
TRBV7-2 | CASSSSGGPSYEQYF
TRBV5-8 | CASAYRLTSGRTAMDNEQFF
TRBV11-2 | CASSLIVGAEDTQYF
TRBV15 | CATSRRQVSNQPQHF
TRBV2 | CASRGGVADTQYF
TRBV5-1 | CASSLSRSYEQYF
TRBV5-6 | CASSGGTGVYEQYF
TRBV7-8 | CASTTFKGGGETQYF
TRBV7-9 | CASSPSTEAFF
TRBV30 | CAWSRTSGSGGTDTQYF
TRBV5-1 | CASSREMRTGGDYGYTF
TRBV28 | CASSLSPTGSYGYTF
TRBV18 | CASSPEKRQGMNTEAFF
TRBV5-1 | CASSLNQGYNEQFF
TRBV5-1 | CASSQAGGYTF
TRBV5-1 | CASSPGQGARAFF